This T cell receptor (beta chain) was identified in a study of blood T cells in healthy people across ages. The study, taken as a whole, reports: Naive CD4+ cells and diversity were both higher in long-lived donors than in aged donors. Roughly linear age-related decline in beta diversity appeared, significant by age around 42. Naive and antigen-experienced cells could not be conclusively compared, given unsorted PBMCs.

Turning to this clonotype: Its antigen is as yet unknown.

Alongside a J-beta primer mix, a sample-barcoded 5' primer served in a second PCR lasting roughly 7 to 12 cycles. A template-switch adaptor with 12 random nucleotides tagged each cDNA molecule. TCRdb fed the 5' RACE reads into MiXCR, producing one record per CDR3 protein. The sample yields hundreds of thousands of distinct CDR3 sequences, 58% seen once. The J segment lost 1 base and the V segment lost 3 bases, leaving 5 bases of the junction unmatched. Germline-derived CDR1 and CDR2 are SEHNR and FQNEAQ (reference sequence). CDR3 length: 16 residues. The chain is built from TRBV7-9 and TRBJ1-2; 10 bases match TRBD1. The sequenced sample consisted of blood. The sequence derives from a man younger than 45 in good health. The CDR3 protein is CASSFAGTGDNYGYTF. CDR3 nucleotide sequence: TGTGCCAGCAGCTTTGCCGGGACAGGGGATAACTATGGCTACACCTTC. Together with reference TRBV7-9 and TRBJ1-2, the CDR3 gives the full variable domain: DTGVSQNPRHKITKRGQNVTFRCDPISEHNRLYWYRQTLGQGPEFLTYFQNEAQLEKSRLLSDRFSAERPKGSFSTLEIQRTEQGDSAMYLCASSFAGTGDNYGYTFGSGTRLTVV.